This TCR beta chain was sequenced during a study of Ad26.COV2.S vaccination and SARS-CoV-2 variants (dated by TCRdb to about 2021). For the study in its entirety: Vaccine-arm donors were drawn from COV1001, a multicentre, randomized, double-blind, placebo-controlled phase I-IIa trial of Ad26.COV2.S in healthy adults. TCRbeta repertoire sequencing served as the tool for gauging how specific and how broad the SARS-CoV-2-reactive T cell receptors were following Ad26.COV2.S vaccination. Investigators remained blinded to trial group allocation during experiments and outcome assessment. The TCR-sequenced set comprised around 30 samples: around 20 Ad26.COV2.S vaccine recipients, 5 placebo recipients and 8 SARS-CoV-2 convalescent individuals. Dosing of Ad26.COV2.S was intramuscular, at either 5x10^10 or 1x10^11 viral particles, delivered as one shot or as two shots spaced 56 days apart. Trial participants were randomized into five groups of five, in which low-dose or high-dose Ad26.COV2.S was given once or twice, or placebo was given on both occasions. The investigation overall reported the following: Substantial breadth of spike-specific CD8+ and CD4+ T cell responses was reported after vaccination. Higher spike-specific TCR breadth was observed in Ad26.COV2.S recipients than in placebo recipients (P = 0.0014). Comparable non-spike TCR breadth was observed between vaccine and placebo recipients, consistent with only spike being contained in the vaccine. The study was not powered for comparison of responses between vaccine doses or regimens. The authors noted that the TCR breadth and depth analyses may have underestimated total T cell responses.

The immunoSEQ Assay was used to sequence TCRbeta CDR3 regions. After extraction, genomic DNA underwent amplification by bias-controlled multiplex PCR, followed by high-throughput sequencing. The study's processing was this. Collapsing and filtering of sequences were performed to quantify the absolute abundance of each unique TCRbeta CDR3 region. Usable DNA was measured by amplifying reference genes present in all nucleated cells, and TCRbeta template counts were normalized to that usable DNA to estimate T cell fraction. Repertoire TCRs were annotated as SARS-CoV-2-specific when V gene, CDR3 amino acid sequence and J gene were exactly matched to a known reactive TCR set. The reference SARS-CoV-2 TCR set was obtained from MIRA and was filtered for enrichment in COVID-19-positive ImmuneCODE repertoires, whereby public or cross-reactive TCRs were removed. Drawing on the MIRA antigens, annotated TCRs were analysed further at the level of specific ORF or position within ORF. Depth was the summed frequency of annotated unique rearrangements, while breadth was defined as annotated unique rearrangements over total unique productive rearrangements. Group comparisons of TCR breadth used two-sided Wilcoxon rank-sum tests. The table comes from immuneACCESS by way of TCRdb, which keeps in-frame sequences with V and J called. Part of the clones is missing from these tables; in studies checked, under half for an unresolved V gene and the rest for unknown reasons. The D gene and trimming were derived from the DNA, and the V and J assignments and clone size from that table. The sample contains 300,000 to 350,000 clones, approximately 86% of them found a single time. The ten largest make up roughly 10% of the sample.

To note about this clone: Its antigen has not been determined. No much larger clone exists at a distance of one base, and base qualities are not known.

Taken from the germline V gene (reference sequence), the CDR1 and CDR2 loops are LNHDA and SQIVND. The CDR3 goes from the cysteine to the phenylalanine over 13 residues. This entry keeps only the CDR3 DNA: 39 bases, framed from base 1. Trimming removed 6 bases from V and 5 bases from J, leaving 13 bases between the germline ends. The treatment or condition label corresponds to: some 20 received Ad26.COV2.S at low or high dose, single or two shots; about 5 received placebo; per-sample allocation not given. Repertoires of vaccine and placebo recipients were sequenced from samples taken on day 63 after the first injection. In Cohort 1b, around 23 adults aged 18-55 years were enrolled at a single site in Boston, USA, between 29 July and 7 August 2020. Ad26.COV2.S was a replication-incompetent adenovirus type 26 vector that expressed a prefusion-stabilized SARS-CoV-2 spike protein derived from the original Wuhan strain.

The rearranged chain carries TRBV19 and TRBJ2-5, with the D gene not clear enough to name. This clonotype was obtained from a person between 18 and 65 years old who received the Ad26.COV2.S COVID-19 vaccine or a placebo. The sequences come from peripheral blood, collected in a trial of Ad26.COV2.S vaccine versus placebo. The CDR3 is CASSNQRAETQYF. The nucleotide sequence is given as TGTGCCAGTAGCAATCAAAGGGCGGAGACCCAGTACTTC.